The 28 T cell receptor beta chains given below trace back to one sample, sequenced in a study of PD-L1 blockade in urothelial cancer. TCRdb's table, derived via immunoSEQ multiplex PCR, lists solely in-frame clones and lacks some. The data show approximately 79,000 clones, about nine tenths seen once. This specimen consisted of PBMCs, obtained around atezolizumab (anti-PD-L1) treatment. Source of these receptors: a woman aged 70-85 years with urothelial cancer.

The V gene is TRBV7-2, the J gene TRBJ2-7, with TRBD1 as a possible D gene (6 bases). The CDR3 consists of 15 residues. The ends were cut back, 6 bases at V and 0 bases at J, with 15 bases in the middle. Germline CDR1 SGHTA, CDR2 FQGNSA. The CDR3, as DNA: TGTGCCAGCAGGGGCACAGGGTTAAGCTCCTACGAGCAGTACTTC. Amino acid sequence: CASRGTGLSSYEQYF.

V usage is TRBV19 and J usage is TRBJ1-5, with D unclear. Germline CDR1 LNHDA, CDR2 SQIVND (reference sequence). V lost 3 bases, J lost 0 bases, and 9 bases lay in between. This CDR3 comprises 15 residues. CDR3 sequence reads: CASSIRSYSNQPQHF. CDR3 nucleotides: TGTGCCAGTAGTATTAGAAGCTATAGCAATCAGCCCCAGCATTTT. Combining the CDR3 with reference TRBV19 and TRBJ1-5 gives the whole variable domain DGGITQSPKYLFRKEGQNVTLSCEQNLNHDAMYWYRQDPGQGLRLIYYSQIVNDFQKGDIAEGYSVSREKKESFPLTVTSAQKNPTAFYLCASSIRSYSNQPQHFGDGTRLSIL.

V gene TRBV5-1 combines with J gene TRBJ1-1; D might be TRBD1 (6 bases). The CDR3 consists of 14 residues. Germline loops: CDR1 SGHRS, CDR2 YFSETQ. V shed 1 base and J shed 2 bases, with 9 bases lying between them. CDR3 sequence reads: CASSLQGINTEAFF. CDR3 bases: TGCGCCAGCAGCTTGCAGGGGATAAACACTGAAGCTTTCTTT.

This chain uses TRBV10-1 with TRBJ1-1; D uncertain. The germline V and J ends were trimmed by 1 base and 1 base, with 10 bases remaining between them. The germline gives CDR1 WNHNN, CDR2 SYGVQD (reference sequence). The CDR3 has 15 amino acids. CDR3: CASSEYGEPNTEAFF. CDR3 nucleotide sequence: TGCGCCAGCAGTGAGTATGGGGAGCCGAACACTGAAGCTTTCTTT.

The V gene is TRBV6-5, the J gene TRBJ1-2, with D perhaps matching TRBD1 (5 bases). V gave up 3 bases and J gave up 8 bases, with 13 bases separating them. This CDR3 has 13 amino acids. The germline V gene has CDR1 MNHEY and CDR2 SVGAGI. The CDR3 region has the DNA TGTGCCAGCAGTTATTCGGACGCAGGGGGCTACACCTTC. Its translation: CASSYSDAGGYTF.

V gene TRBV6-5 combines with J gene TRBJ2-7; D perhaps matches TRBD1 (6 bases). This CDR3 region has 15 residues. CDR1 MNHEY and CDR2 SVGAGI come from the germline V gene. Between the trimmed V and J ends, which lost 0 bases and 6 bases, there was a span of 15 bases. CDR3 sequence: CASSYSAQGSGEQYF. DNA of the CDR3: TGTGCCAGCAGTTACTCCGCTCAGGGGTCGGGCGAGCAGTACTTC.

CDR3 nucleotide sequence: TGTGCCAGTAGGAAAAACAGGGAAAGGATCGGGGAGCTGTTTTTT. This codes for CASRKNRERIGELFF. This sequence joins TRBV19 and TRBJ2-2; a possible D gene is TRBD1 (6 bases). Between the trimmed V and J ends, which lost 6 bases and 7 bases, there was a span of 18 bases. The CDR3 totals 15 residues. Germline assignment: CDR1 LNHDA and CDR2 SQIVND (reference sequence).

The chain has TRBV2 and TRBJ2-1; a possible D gene is TRBD2 (7 bases). Germline lookup yields CDR1 SNHLY and CDR2 FYNNEI. V lost 10 bases, J lost 5 bases, and 18 bases lay in between. This CDR3 is 14 amino acids long. The chain's CDR3 is CAKDRGEGHNEQFF. DNA for the CDR3: TGTGCCAAAGATAGGGGGGAGGGCCACAATGAGCAGTTCTTC.

This chain links TRBV19 with TRBJ1-1, with D maybe TRBD1 (6 bases). Per the germline V gene, CDR1 is LNHDA and CDR2 is SQIVND (reference sequence). The CDR3 has 14 residues. V shed 5 bases and J shed 5 bases, with 15 bases lying between them. The DNA for the CDR3 is TGTGCCAGTAGTCGAAGACAGGTGGGGACTGAAGCTTTCTTT. Translated, it gives CASSRRQVGTEAFF.

V gene TRBV4-2 combines with J gene TRBJ2-3; 8 nucleotides align to TRBD2. The ends lost 0 bases at V and 0 bases at J; junction bases unmatched: 8. Germline-derived CDR1 and CDR2 are LGHNA and YNFKEQ. The CDR3 covers 18 residues. The CDR3: CASSQDREGRGSTDTQYF. As DNA, the CDR3 is TGTGCCAGCAGCCAAGATCGGGAGGGGAGGGGGAGCACAGATACGCAGTATTTT.

This clone was detected a few times. The V call is TRBV25-1, the J call TRBJ1-6; 7 bases fit TRBD1. The CDR3 sequence is 15 residues long. The V and J ends lost 5 bases and 5 bases, in that order; junction bases with no gene match: 6. The germline CDR1 and CDR2 sequences are MGHDK and SYGVNS. DNA for the CDR3: TGTGCCAGCAGTCGGGACAGTTTCGATAATTCACCCCTCCACTTT. Amino acid sequence: CASSRDSFDNSPLHF.

This chain uses TRBV25-1 with TRBJ2-1; D is ambiguous. The V end was cut by 1 base, the J end by 6 bases, with 10 bases between. Germline CDR1 and CDR2: MGHDK and SYGVNS. CDR3 length: 14 residues. The CDR3 loop is CASSEFWSSNEQFF. Here the CDR3 DNA reads TGTGCCAGCAGTGAATTTTGGAGCTCCAATGAGCAGTTCTTC.

A single count supports this clone. The chain recombines TRBV6-1 with TRBJ1-1, with 7 bases aligning to TRBD1. Per germline, CDR1 MNHNS and CDR2 SASEGT. J was trimmed by 1 base and V by 4 bases; bases with no gene match: 12. This CDR3 spans 17 amino acids. DNA of the CDR3: TGTGCCAGCAGTGGATATTACCGGGACAGTCAGAACACTGAAGCTTTCTTT. Its protein product is CASSGYYRDSQNTEAFF.

V usage is TRBV5-4 and J usage is TRBJ2-5; TRBD2 is a possible D gene (6 bases). The V and J ends lost 0 bases and 5 bases respectively, with 8 bases between them. The germline V gene has CDR1 SGHNT and CDR2 YYREEE (reference sequence). The CDR3 has 13 residues. CDR3 amino acids: CASSLAGRETQYF. The CDR3 region has the DNA TGTGCCAGCAGCTTGGCGGGGAGGGAGACCCAGTACTTC.

This rearrangement joins TRBV11-2 to TRBJ1-4; 7 bases match TRBD1. Germline V gives CDR1 SGHAT, CDR2 FQNNGV. This CDR3 has 16 amino acids. V gave up 2 bases and J gave up 4 bases; unmatched junction bases: 7. The chain's CDR3 is CASSLFTGALNEKLFF. The DNA for the CDR3 is TGTGCCAGCAGCTTATTTACAGGGGCCCTTAATGAAAAACTGTTTTTT.

The chain has TRBV28 and TRBJ2-1, with a possible D match to TRBD1 (6 bases). The CDR3 sequence is 12 residues long. V shed 4 bases and J shed 10 bases, with 11 bases lying between them. Germline lookup yields CDR1 MDHEN and CDR2 SYDVKM. CDR3 sequence reads: CASSSQGLEQFF. The CDR3 region has the DNA TGTGCCAGCAGTTCACAGGGTTTAGAGCAGTTCTTC. The full variable domain, with the rest looked up from reference TRBV28 and TRBJ2-1, is DVKVTQSSRYLVKRTGEKVFLECVQDMDHENMFWYRQDPGLGLRLIYFSYDVKMKEKGDIPEGYSVSREKKERFSLILESASTNQTSMYLCASSSQGLEQFFGPGTRLTVL.

CDR3 sequence (DNA): TGTGCCTGGAGTCCTAGCACCGGGGAGCTGTTTTTT. Translating gives CAWSPSTGELFF. The V and J genes are TRBV30 and TRBJ2-2; D not resolved. This CDR3 spans 12 amino acids. Trimming removed 2 bases from V and 4 bases from J, with 5 bases in between. The V gene's germline CDR1 is GTSNPN and CDR2 SVGIG (reference sequence).

The rearrangement uses TRBV7-9 and TRBJ2-7; 8 nucleotides agree with TRBD1. The V segment lost 11 bases and the J segment 0 bases; nucleotides outside the gene matches: 3. CDR3 size: 12 residues. Germline CDR1 and CDR2: SEHNR and FQNEAQ (reference sequence). CDR3 nucleotide sequence: TGTGCCTGGGACAGGAACTCCTACGAGCAGTACTTC. As protein: CAWDRNSYEQYF.

The J gene is TRBJ2-6, the V gene TRBV5-1, with D perhaps TRBD1 (5 bases). Germline CDR1 SGHRS, CDR2 YFSETQ. This CDR3 has 16 residues. The germline V and J ends were trimmed by 4 bases and 4 bases, with 15 bases remaining between them. The CDR3 DNA sequence: TGCGCCAGCAGCGCGAAGACAGACACCGGGGCCAACGTCCTGACTTTC. This sequence encodes CASSAKTDTGANVLTF.

The rearrangement links TRBV10-3 to TRBJ2-2, with D possibly matching TRBD1 (5 bases). Germline values: CDR1 ENHRY, CDR2 SYGVKD. The CDR3 runs to 14 residues. The ends were cut back, 4 bases at V and 4 bases at J, with 10 bases in the middle. The CDR3 protein is CAISARGGTGELFF. The CDR3 DNA sequence: TGTGCCATCAGTGCTAGGGGTGGCACCGGGGAGCTGTTTTTT.

This chain joins TRBV27 and TRBJ2-7; 7 nucleotides match TRBD1. V shed 3 bases, J shed 6 bases, and the junction held 8 bases outside the gene matches. CDR1 and CDR2 (germline): MNHEY, SMNVEV (reference sequence). This CDR3 has 14 amino acids. CDR3: CASSFWDSLGEQYF. CDR3 nucleotides: TGTGCCAGCAGTTTCTGGGACAGTTTAGGCGAGCAGTACTTC.

The rearrangement links TRBV27 to TRBJ1-2; TRBD1 agrees at 7 bases. Germline V gene data show CDR1 as MNHEY and CDR2 as SMNVEV (reference sequence). J lost 3 bases, V lost 4 bases, and 5 bases had no gene match. This CDR3 spans 14 amino acids. The chain's CDR3 is CASSSRDRYYGYTF. In DNA, the CDR3 is TGTGCCAGCAGTTCCCGGGACAGATACTATGGCTACACCTTC.

The chain joins TRBV7-9 to TRBJ1-2; 9 bases agree with TRBD1. Germline V CDR1 and CDR2: SEHNR, FQNEAQ (reference sequence). With 5 bases clipped from V and 8 bases from J, the junction kept 9 bases outside the gene matches. The CDR3 runs 14 residues. DNA for the CDR3: TGTGCCAGCAGCAGCAGAACAGGGGGCAGGGGCTACACCTTC. Protein product: CASSSRTGGRGYTF.

CDR3 nucleotide sequence: TGTGCCAGCTCACCCTCAGGGGTAGAGGCTAATGAAAAACTGTTTTTT. This codes for CASSPSGVEANEKLFF. The chain couples TRBV18 to TRBJ1-4; D might be TRBD1 (6 bases). The CDR3 extends over 16 amino acids. In germline, CDR1 is KGHSH, CDR2 LQKENI. V was pared by 3 bases and J by 3 bases, with 14 bases between.

The V gene is TRBV2, the J gene TRBJ1-5, with D perhaps TRBD1 (6 bases). Trimming stripped 6 bases from V and 2 bases from J, with 14 bases between. The CDR3 spans 15 residues. Germline V lookup: CDR1 SNHLY, CDR2 FYNNEI. The CDR3 is CASSRDEGGNQPQHF. The CDR3 DNA sequence: TGTGCCAGCAGCCGCGACGAGGGGGGCAATCAGCCCCAGCATTTT. The variable domain in full, with the rest retrieved from reference TRBV2 and TRBJ1-5, is EPEVTQTPSHQVTQMGQEVILRCVPISNHLYFYWYRQILGQKVEFLVSFYNNEISEKSEIFDDQFSVERPDGSNFTLKIRSTKLEDSAMYFCASSRDEGGNQPQHFGDGTRLSIL.

The rearrangement uses TRBV28 and TRBJ2-7; the match to TRBD2 covers 13 bases. J lost 4 bases, V lost 6 bases, and 15 bases had no gene match. The length of the CDR3 is 18 residues. The V gene's germline CDR1 is MDHEN and CDR2 SYDVKM. The CDR3 bases are TGTGCCAGCAGCCTCGCAAATGGGGGGACTAGCGGGAATTACGAGCAGTACTTC. Its translation is CASSLANGGTSGNYEQYF.

The rearrangement links TRBV29-1 to TRBJ1-2, with 7 bases fitting TRBD1. The CDR3 contains 13 residues. Germline lookup yields CDR1 SQVTM and CDR2 ANQGSEA. J lost 5 bases, V lost 6 bases, and 9 bases had no gene match. The chain's CDR3 is CSVRPGTEYGYTF. CDR3 in DNA: TGCAGCGTCCGTCCCGGGACAGAGTATGGCTACACCTTC.

This clone is a singleton in its sample. This chain uses TRBV5-4 with TRBJ2-3; TRBD2 matches at 15 bases. The trim removed 2 bases at V and 2 bases at J, leaving 3 bases unmatched. CDR1 and CDR2 (germline): SGHNT, YYREEE (reference sequence). The CDR3 is 17 amino acids. The CDR3 region has the DNA TGTGCCAGCAGCTTAAGGACTAGCGGGAGGGTCACAGATACGCAGTATTTT. Amino acid sequence: CASSLRTSGRVTDTQYF.